This passage covers 14 T cell receptor beta chains from one sample sequenced in a study of T cell responses to AZD1222 COVID-19 vaccine. Libraries were prepared by immunoSEQ multiplex PCR; TCRdb keeps only in-frame clonotypes and omits some of them. The sample lists 130,000 to 150,000 clones; approximately 91% were seen once. The source was peripheral blood, collected 28 days after the second AZD1222 dose. The receptors here all came from an adult who received the AZD1222 COVID-19 vaccine.

The chain carries TRBV30 and TRBJ1-1, with D tentatively TRBD1 (5 bases). There are 10 residues in the CDR3. Germline-derived CDR1 and CDR2 are GTSNPN and SVGIG (reference sequence). DNA for the CDR3: TGTTGGCCGGGGCCCACTGAAGCTTTCTTT. Translated, it gives CWPGPTEAFF.

This sequence joins TRBV19 and TRBJ1-5, with a weak D call TRBD1 (6 bases). CDR1 is LNHDA, CDR2 SQIVND, per germline (reference sequence). With 2 bases removed from V and 3 bases from J, the gap between germline ends came to 17 bases. The CDR3 spans 17 residues. CDR3 in amino acids: CASSIPPGTSPNQPQHF. The CDR3 coding sequence is TGTGCCAGTAGTATACCCCCTGGGACATCCCCCAATCAGCCCCAGCATTTT.

This clone was recorded only once. The chain carries TRBV7-7 and TRBJ2-3, with TRBD2 identical over 8 bases. Germline trimming cut 4 bases from V and 4 bases from J; bases unmatched to any gene: 10. Germline CDR1 SSHAT, CDR2 FNYEAQ (reference sequence). This CDR3 region has 16 residues. The DNA for the CDR3 is TGTGCCAGCAGCTGGGGGACGGGGGGGAGCGCAGATACGCAGTATTTT. Translating it yields CASSWGTGGSADTQYF.

The rearrangement links TRBV5-1 to TRBJ2-1; the match to TRBD2 covers 11 bases. The trim removed 2 bases at V and 4 bases at J, leaving 5 bases unmatched. This CDR3 contains 16 residues. CDR1 SGHRS and CDR2 YFSETQ come from the germline V gene. In nucleotides, the CDR3 is TGCGCCAGCAGCTTCATTGGGACTAGCGGTTACAATGAGCAGTTCTTC. Translating it yields CASSFIGTSGYNEQFF.

V is TRBV6-2 or TRBV6-3 and J is TRBJ2-1; 10 bases match TRBD2. Germline CDR1 and CDR2: MNHEY and SVGEGT. The V gene end was trimmed by 2 bases and the J gene end by 6 bases; junction bases not matched to a gene: 7. The CDR3 runs to 16 residues. CDR3 loop: CASSYGSGRVRNEQFF. The CDR3 DNA follows: TGTGCCAGCAGTTACGGGAGCGGGAGGGTCCGCAATGAGCAGTTCTTC.

The rearrangement joins TRBV11-2 to TRBJ2-7; D may be TRBD2 (6 bases). There are 13 residues in the CDR3. Germline values: CDR1 SGHAT, CDR2 FQNNGV. V lost 6 bases to trimming and J lost 4 bases, with 13 bases between them. The CDR3 DNA sequence: TGTGCCAGCAGACGGGACTCCCAATACGAGCAGTACTTC. Amino acids: CASRRDSQYEQYF.

This clone appeared a single time. The chain is built from TRBV6-1 and TRBJ2-3; possible D gene TRBD1, 7 bases. Trimming removed 2 bases from V and 3 bases from J, with 18 bases in between. Germline CDR1 MNHNS, CDR2 SASEGT. The CDR3 consists of 17 residues. This chain's CDR3 is CASSELEGAFGTDTQYF. The DNA for the CDR3 is TGTGCCAGCAGTGAATTGGAGGGGGCTTTTGGTACAGATACGCAGTATTTT.

The rearrangement links TRBV7-6 to TRBJ1-4, with D possibly TRBD1 on 6 matching bases. V was cut by 1 base and J by 7 bases, with 16 bases left in between. This CDR3 contains 16 residues. Germline assignment: CDR1 SGHVS and CDR2 FNYEAQ. CDR3 in DNA: TGTGCCAGCAGCTTAGGATTCGGGGGCGGGGGTGAAAAACTGTTTTTT. Its protein is CASSLGFGGGGEKLFF. Full variable domain (missing parts from reference TRBV7-6 and TRBJ1-4): GAGVSQSPRYKVTKRGQDVALRCDPISGHVSLYWYRQALGQGPEFLTYFNYEAQQDKSGLPNDRFSAERPEGSISTLTIQRTEQRDSAMYRCASSLGFGGGGEKLFFGSGTQLSVL.

The J gene is TRBJ1-2, the V gene TRBV7-8, with D tentatively TRBD1 (6 bases). There are 16 residues in the CDR3. With 1 base removed from V and 7 bases from J, the gap between germline ends came to 19 bases. Looked up from germline, CDR1 is SGHVS and CDR2 is FQNEAQ. DNA for the CDR3: TGTGCCAGCAGCTTAGAGGGACAATACCTACTCGGTGGCTACACCTTC. Translation: CASSLEGQYLLGGYTF.

V usage is TRBV5-1 and J usage is TRBJ1-5, with D possibly matching TRBD1 (5 bases). The V gene lost 4 bases and the J gene lost 7 bases, with 18 bases spanning the gap. The CDR3 spans 15 residues. Germline CDR1 is SGHRS and CDR2 is YFSETQ. The CDR3 DNA reads TGCGCCAGCAGCCTGACGGGACTTAACAACCAGCCCCAGCATTTT. This encodes CASSLTGLNNQPQHF.

This clone was counted only a few times. At the DNA level, this CDR3 is encoded by other sequences in the same sample as well. The chain uses TRBV6-5 and TRBJ2-7; 11 bases match TRBD2. V gave up 5 bases and J gave up 1 base; unmatched junction bases: 4. This CDR3 has 15 residues. Germline values: CDR1 MNHEY, CDR2 SVGAGI. The CDR3 is CASSLLAGASYEQYF. In nucleotides, the CDR3 is TGTGCCAGCAGTCTACTAGCGGGAGCTTCCTACGAGCAGTACTTC.

This sequence joins TRBV11-2 and TRBJ2-1; D ambiguous. CDR3 length: 15 amino acids. Between the trimmed V and J ends, which lost 1 base and 0 bases, there was a span of 7 bases. Germline CDR1 and CDR2: SGHAT and FQNNGV. The CDR3 is CASSLGPSSYNEQFF. CDR3 in DNA: TGTGCCAGCAGCTTAGGGCCGAGCTCCTACAATGAGCAGTTCTTC.

The rearrangement uses TRBV29-1 and TRBJ2-2; TRBD1 matches at 7 bases. CDR3 length: 14 residues. Germline CDR1 reads SQVTM; CDR2 reads ANQGSEA. The ends lost 6 bases at V and 1 base at J; junction bases unmatched: 5. CDR3 DNA: TGCAGCGTGTGGACAGGAATGAACACCGGGGAGCTGTTTTTT. Translating gives CSVWTGMNTGELFF.

This clone was detected once. V usage is TRBV6-5 and J usage is TRBJ1-6, with D possibly TRBD1 on 6 matching bases. Germline CDR1 is MNHEY and CDR2 is SVGAGI. CDR3 length: 14 residues. Trimming removed 5 bases at V and 7 bases at J, with 12 bases between. CDR3 coding DNA: TGTGCCAGCAGTAATGGGGGGCCAAATTCACCCCTCCACTTT. Translation: CASSNGGPNSPLHF.